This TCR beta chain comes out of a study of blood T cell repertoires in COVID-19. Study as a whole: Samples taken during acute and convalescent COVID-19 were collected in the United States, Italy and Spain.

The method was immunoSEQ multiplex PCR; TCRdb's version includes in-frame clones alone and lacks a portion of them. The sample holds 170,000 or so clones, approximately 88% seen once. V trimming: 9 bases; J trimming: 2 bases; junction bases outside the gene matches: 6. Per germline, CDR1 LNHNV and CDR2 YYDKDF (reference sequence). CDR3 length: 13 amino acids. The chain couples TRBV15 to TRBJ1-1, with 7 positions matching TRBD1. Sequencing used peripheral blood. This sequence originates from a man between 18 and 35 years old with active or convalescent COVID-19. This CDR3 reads CATTRGLNTEAFF. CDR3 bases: TGTGCCACAACGAGGGGGCTAAACACTGAAGCTTTCTTT.